The rows below give T cell receptor beta chains drawn from one sample of a study of T cell changes during pregnancy in multiple sclerosis. Generated by immunoSEQ multiplex PCR, the TCRdb table keeps only in-frame clones and is missing some. Of some 27,000 clones in the sample, about 88% were seen once. The sample in question was CD4+ T cells from peripheral blood mononuclear cells, obtained in the second trimester of pregnancy. The source of these receptors is a female donor with multiple sclerosis, enrolled in a pregnancy study. Both conserved end residues are part of each CDR3. D genes are given only for firm matches. Only some rows state a clone size, as once, few, many or a class for expanded clones.

d_call	clone_size	v_call	j_call	cdr3_nt	cdr3_aa
.	.	TRBV5-1	TRBJ1-1	TGCGCCAGCAGCTTGGCCCAGGTCGACACTGAAGCTTTCTTT	CASSLAQVDTEAFF
TRBD2	.	TRBV5-1	TRBJ2-7	TGCGCCAGCAGCCGCCGGGGGGGGGAGTCCTACGAGCAGTACTTC	CASSRRGGESYEQYF
.	once	TRBV2	TRBJ2-7	TGTGCCAGCAAGACCGGGACACTTTCTCTCGAGCAGTACTTC	CASKTGTLSLEQYF
TRBD1	once	TRBV6-5	TRBJ2-3	TGTGCCAGCAGTTTTCTGGGACAGGGCGGAGATACGCAGTATTTT	CASSFLGQGGDTQYF
TRBD1	.	TRBV27	TRBJ1-2	TGTGCCAGCAGTTTATCTGGGACAGGGATCTATGGCTACACCTTC	CASSLSGTGIYGYTF
TRBD1	.	TRBV30	TRBJ2-5	TGTGCCTGGATCCCTTCGGTGGGGGCAGGGGGGACCCAGTACTTC	CAWIPSVGAGGTQYF
TRBD2	.	TRBV5-1	TRBJ2-1	TGCGCCAGCAGCTTGGATCCGCTAGCGGGCAGCAATGAGCAGTTCTTC	CASSLDPLAGSNEQFF
TRBD1	few	TRBV5-1	TRBJ1-2	TGCGCCAGCAGCTCGGAGTGGGGGGGACAGGCCGGCTACACCTTC	CASSSEWGGQAGYTF
.	.	TRBV7-2	TRBJ1-1	TGTGCCAGCAGCTTGAGGGGGGGAGGCACTGAAGCTTTCTTT	CASSLRGGGTEAFF
TRBD1	once	TRBV5-6	TRBJ2-2	TGTGCCAGCAGCTCATGGACAGGGATATACAGCGGGGAGCTGTTTTTT	CASSSWTGIYSGELFF
.	few	TRBV7-3	TRBJ1-1	TGTGCCAGCAGCTTACTTGGGGGGGAAAGGAACACTGAAGCTTTCTTT	CASSLLGGERNTEAFF
TRBD1	.	TRBV7-2	TRBJ2-3	TGTGCCAGCAGCCTACAGGGGACAGTCCTGTATTTT	CASSLQGTVLYF
.	.	TRBV6-5	TRBJ1-2	TGTGCCAGCGGATCTAGGGGGTGGTATGGCTACACCTTC	CASGSRGWYGYTF
TRBD1	.	TRBV10-2	TRBJ1-1	TGCGCCAGCAGACCGACAGGGGTTGGTGGTGAAGCTTTCTTT	CASRPTGVGGEAFF
.	.	TRBV21-1	TRBJ2-3	TGTGCCAGCAGCATCCCGCGGGACAGGGTTACAGATACGCAGTATTTT	CASSIPRDRVTDTQYF
.	.	TRBV11-2	TRBJ1-1	TGTGCCAGCAGCTTAGAATACAGGGCTGAAGCTTTCTTT	CASSLEYRAEAFF
.	.	TRBV5-1	TRBJ2-7	TGCGCCAGCAGCTTGGAGGGGGATTTAGGGCAGTACTTC	CASSLEGDLGQYF
TRBD1	.	TRBV5-1	TRBJ1-2	TGCGCCAGCAGCCCGGACAGGGGGTATGGCTACACCTTC	CASSPDRGYGYTF
.	.	TRBV7-2	TRBJ2-6	TGTGCCAGCAGCTTACTACAGGGATCTTCTGGGGCCAACGTCCTGACTTTC	CASSLLQGSSGANVLTF
.	.	TRBV19	TRBJ1-2	TGTGCCAGTAGTATTGCCAGGTCTTATGGCTACACCTTC	CASSIARSYGYTF
.	.	TRBV9	TRBJ2-1	TGTGCCAGCAGCTCCCCCCACGGGACACCTGTTTTGGAGCAGTTCTTC	CASSSPHGTPVLEQFF
.	.	TRBV2	TRBJ2-3	TGTGCCAGCAGTGAGACAGGCGAAGATACGCAGTATTTT	CASSETGEDTQYF